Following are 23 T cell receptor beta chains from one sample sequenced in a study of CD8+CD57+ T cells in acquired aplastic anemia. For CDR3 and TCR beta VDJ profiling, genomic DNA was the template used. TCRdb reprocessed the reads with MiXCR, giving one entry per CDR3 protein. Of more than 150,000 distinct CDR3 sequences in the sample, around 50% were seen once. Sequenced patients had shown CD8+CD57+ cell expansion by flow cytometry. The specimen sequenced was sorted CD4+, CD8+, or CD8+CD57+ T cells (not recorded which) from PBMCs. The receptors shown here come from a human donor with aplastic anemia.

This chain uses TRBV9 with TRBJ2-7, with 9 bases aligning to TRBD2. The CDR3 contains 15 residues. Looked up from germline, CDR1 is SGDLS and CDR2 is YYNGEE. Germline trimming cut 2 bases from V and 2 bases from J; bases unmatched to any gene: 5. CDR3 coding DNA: TGTGCCAGCAGCGTTCTAGCGGGATCTACCTACGAGCAGTACTTC. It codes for CASSVLAGSTYEQYF.

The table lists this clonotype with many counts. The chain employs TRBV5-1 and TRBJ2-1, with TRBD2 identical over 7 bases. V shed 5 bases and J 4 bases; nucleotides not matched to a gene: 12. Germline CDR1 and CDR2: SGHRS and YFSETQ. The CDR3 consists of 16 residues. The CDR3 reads CASSSQVSGVYNEQFF. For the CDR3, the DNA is TGCGCCAGCAGTTCTCAAGTGAGCGGGGTATACAATGAGCAGTTCTTC.

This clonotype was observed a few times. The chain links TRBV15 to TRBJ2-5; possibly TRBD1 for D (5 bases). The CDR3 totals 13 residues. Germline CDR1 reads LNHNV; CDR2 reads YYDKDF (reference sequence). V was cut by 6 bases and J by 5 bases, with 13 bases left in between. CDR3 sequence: CATRGQGLETQYF. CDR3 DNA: TGTGCCACCAGGGGTCAGGGTCTCGAGACCCAGTACTTC.

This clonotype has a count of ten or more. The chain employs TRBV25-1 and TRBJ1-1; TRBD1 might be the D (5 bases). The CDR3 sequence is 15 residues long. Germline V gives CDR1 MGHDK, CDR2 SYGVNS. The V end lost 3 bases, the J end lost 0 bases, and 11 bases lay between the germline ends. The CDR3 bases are TGTGCCAGCAGTGAGGCAGGGAACCTGAACACTGAAGCTTTCTTT. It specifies CASSEAGNLNTEAFF.

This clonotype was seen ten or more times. Here the CDR3 reads CATSEADSSRETQYF. CDR3 sequence (DNA): TGTGCCACCAGTGAAGCCGACAGTAGTCGAGAGACCCAGTACTTC. The chain joins TRBV24-1 to TRBJ2-5; D is perhaps TRBD1 (5 bases). Trimming cost V 4 bases and J 4 bases, with 15 bases left between them. The CDR3 loop spans 15 amino acids. Germline V gives CDR1 KGHDR, CDR2 SFDVKD.

CDR3 in amino acids: CASSPEINSPLHF. In DNA form, the CDR3 reads TGTGCCAGCAGCCCGGAAATCAATTCACCCCTCCACTTT. V usage is TRBV9 and J usage is TRBJ1-6; no definite D call. Germline V CDR1 and CDR2: SGDLS, YYNGEE. This CDR3 comprises 13 residues. V was trimmed by 4 bases and J by 7 bases, leaving 9 bases between them.

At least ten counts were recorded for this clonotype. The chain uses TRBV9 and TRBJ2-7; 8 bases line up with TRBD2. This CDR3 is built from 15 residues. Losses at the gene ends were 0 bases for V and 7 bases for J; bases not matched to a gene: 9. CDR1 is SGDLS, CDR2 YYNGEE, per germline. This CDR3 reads CASSVDSSGGSEQYF. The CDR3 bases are TGTGCCAGCAGCGTAGATTCAAGCGGGGGTTCTGAGCAGTACTTC.

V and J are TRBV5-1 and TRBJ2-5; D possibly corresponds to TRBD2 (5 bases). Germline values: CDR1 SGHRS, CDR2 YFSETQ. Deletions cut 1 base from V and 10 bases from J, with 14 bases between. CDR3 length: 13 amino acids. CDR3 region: CASSLHTREDQYF. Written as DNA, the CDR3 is TGCGCCAGCAGCTTGCATACCCGGGAAGACCAGTACTTC.

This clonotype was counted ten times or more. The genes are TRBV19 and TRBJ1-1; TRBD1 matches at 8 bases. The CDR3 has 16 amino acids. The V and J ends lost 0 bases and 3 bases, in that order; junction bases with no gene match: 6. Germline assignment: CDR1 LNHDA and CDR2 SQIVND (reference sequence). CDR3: CASSIERYRGDTEAFF. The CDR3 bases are TGTGCCAGTAGTATAGAGCGGTACAGGGGGGACACTGAAGCTTTCTTT.

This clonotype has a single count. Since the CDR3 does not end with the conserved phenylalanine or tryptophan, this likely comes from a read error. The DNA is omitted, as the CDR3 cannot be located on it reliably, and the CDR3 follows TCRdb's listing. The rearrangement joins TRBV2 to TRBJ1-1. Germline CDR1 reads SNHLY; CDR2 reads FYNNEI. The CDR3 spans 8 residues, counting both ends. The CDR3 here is CASKVAVS.

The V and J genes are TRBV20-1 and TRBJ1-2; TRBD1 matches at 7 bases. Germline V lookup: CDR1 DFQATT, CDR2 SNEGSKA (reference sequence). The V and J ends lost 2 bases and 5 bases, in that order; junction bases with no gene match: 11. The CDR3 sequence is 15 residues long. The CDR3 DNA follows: TGCAGTGCTAGATCCCCAGGCACAGGGGCTTATGGCTACACCTTC. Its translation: CSARSPGTGAYGYTF.

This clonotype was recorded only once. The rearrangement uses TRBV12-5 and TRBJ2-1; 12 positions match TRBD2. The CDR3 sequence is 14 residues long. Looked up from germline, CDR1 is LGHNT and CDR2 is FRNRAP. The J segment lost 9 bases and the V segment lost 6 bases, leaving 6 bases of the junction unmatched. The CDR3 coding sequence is TGTGCTAGTGGAATACTAGCGGGGGGTTCTGAGCAGTTCTTC. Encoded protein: CASGILAGGSEQFF. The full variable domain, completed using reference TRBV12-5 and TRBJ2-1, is DARVTQTPRHKVTEMGQEVTMRCQPILGHNTVFWYRQTMMQGLELLAYFRNRAPLDDSGMPKDRFSAEMPDATLATLKIQPSEPRDSAVYFCASGILAGGSEQFFGPGTRLTVL.

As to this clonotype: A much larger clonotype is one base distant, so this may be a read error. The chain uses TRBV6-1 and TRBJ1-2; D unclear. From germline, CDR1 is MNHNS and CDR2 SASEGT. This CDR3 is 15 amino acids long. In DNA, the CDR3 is TGTACCAGCAGTGAATCTTCCCCCAGGAGCTATGGCTACACCTTC. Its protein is CTSSESSPRSYGYTF.

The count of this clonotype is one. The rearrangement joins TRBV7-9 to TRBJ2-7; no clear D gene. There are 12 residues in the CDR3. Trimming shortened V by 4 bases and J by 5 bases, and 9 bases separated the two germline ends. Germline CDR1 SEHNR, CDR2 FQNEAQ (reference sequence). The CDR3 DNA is TGTGCCAGCAGCTCCAAACCCGACGAGCAGTACTTC. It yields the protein CASSSKPDEQYF.

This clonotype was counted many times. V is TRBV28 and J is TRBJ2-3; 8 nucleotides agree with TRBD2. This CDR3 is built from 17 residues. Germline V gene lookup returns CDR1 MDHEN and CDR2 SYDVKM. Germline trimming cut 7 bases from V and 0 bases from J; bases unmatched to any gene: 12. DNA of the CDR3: TGTGCCAGCACTCCGGGGGGGCTCCCGACTAGCACAGATACGCAGTATTTT. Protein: CASTPGGLPTSTDTQYF.

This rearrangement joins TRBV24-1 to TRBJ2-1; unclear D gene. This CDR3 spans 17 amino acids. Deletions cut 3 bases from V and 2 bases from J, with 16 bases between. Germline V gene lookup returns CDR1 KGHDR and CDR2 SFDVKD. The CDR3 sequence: CATSDVSGPEAYNEQFF. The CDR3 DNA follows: TGTGCCACCAGTGATGTCTCCGGGCCAGAGGCCTACAATGAGCAGTTCTTC.

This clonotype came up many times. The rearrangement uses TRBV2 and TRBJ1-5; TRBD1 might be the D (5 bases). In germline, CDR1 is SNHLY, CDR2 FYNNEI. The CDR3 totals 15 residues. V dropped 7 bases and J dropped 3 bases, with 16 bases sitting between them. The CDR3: CASNPDGGINQPQHF. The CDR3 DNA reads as TGTGCCAGCAACCCGGATGGGGGAATCAATCAGCCCCAGCATTTT.

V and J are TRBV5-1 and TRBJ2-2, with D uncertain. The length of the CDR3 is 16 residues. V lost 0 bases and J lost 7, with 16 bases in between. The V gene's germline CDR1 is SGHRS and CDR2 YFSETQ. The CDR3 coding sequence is TGCGCCAGCAGCTTGGCTAGGACCCGTTCTAGCGGGGAGCTGTTTTTT. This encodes CASSLARTRSSGELFF.

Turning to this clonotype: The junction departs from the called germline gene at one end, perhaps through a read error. CDR3 protein: CASSLSMGVIQETQYF. In DNA, the CDR3 is TGTGCTAGCAGCTTGAGTATGGGGGTCATACAAGAGACCCAGTACTTC. The chain recombines TRBV7-7 with TRBJ2-5; D may be TRBD1 or TRBD2 (5 bases each). Germline CDR1 reads SSHAT; CDR2 reads FNYEAQ (reference sequence). This CDR3 spans 16 amino acids.

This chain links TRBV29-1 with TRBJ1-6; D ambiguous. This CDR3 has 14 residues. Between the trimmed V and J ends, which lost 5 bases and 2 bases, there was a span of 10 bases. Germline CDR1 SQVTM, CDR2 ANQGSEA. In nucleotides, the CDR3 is TGCAGCGTTAAGGAATCGACCTATAATTCACCCCTCCACTTT. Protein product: CSVKESTYNSPLHF.

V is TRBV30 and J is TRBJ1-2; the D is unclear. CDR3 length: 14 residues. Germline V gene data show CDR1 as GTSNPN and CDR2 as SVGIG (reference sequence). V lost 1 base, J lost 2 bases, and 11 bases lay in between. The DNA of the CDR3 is TGTGCCTGGAGTGGTGCGGCCCAAAACTATGGCTACACCTTC. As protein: CAWSGAAQNYGYTF.

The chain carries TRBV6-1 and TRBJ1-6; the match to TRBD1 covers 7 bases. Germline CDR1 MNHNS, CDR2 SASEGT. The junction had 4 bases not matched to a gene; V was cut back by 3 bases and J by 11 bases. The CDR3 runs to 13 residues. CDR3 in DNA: TGTGCCAGCAGTGATAGGGGGCATCCACCCCTCCACTTT. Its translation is CASSDRGHPPLHF.

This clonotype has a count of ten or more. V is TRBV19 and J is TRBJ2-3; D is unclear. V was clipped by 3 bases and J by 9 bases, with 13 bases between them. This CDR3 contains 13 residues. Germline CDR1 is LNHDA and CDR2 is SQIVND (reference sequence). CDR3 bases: TGTGCCAGTAGTATGGAACCCCGAAACACGCAGTATTTT. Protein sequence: CASSMEPRNTQYF.